This TCR beta chain was profiled in a study of blood T cell repertoires in COVID-19. Whole-study context: T cells, B-cell-depleted T cells, or PBMCs supplied cDNA or gDNA.

Germline-derived CDR1 and CDR2 are ENHRY and SYGVKD. This CDR3 has 16 amino acids. With V trimmed by 0 bases and J by 1 base, 3 bases remained unmatched. The repertoire was sequenced with immunoSEQ multiplex PCR; TCRdb's copy has only in-frame clones and lacks some. This repertoire shows roughly 300,000 clones, roughly 87% found once; its top ten account for about 9.8%. Sequenced sample: peripheral blood. V and J are TRBV10-3 and TRBJ2-5; 9 nucleotides align to TRBD1. This sequence originates from a man aged 18-30 years with active or convalescent COVID-19. CDR3 region: CAISESSGQGQETQYF. The CDR3 DNA is TGTGCCATCAGTGAGTCGTCGGGACAGGGCCAAGAGACCCAGTACTTC.